This T cell receptor (beta chain) was sequenced for a study of T cell changes during pregnancy in multiple sclerosis. Sequencing was performed with immunoSEQ multiplex PCR; in TCRdb, only in-frame clones are kept and a portion is missing. This sample yields 25,000 to 30,000 clones, of which about nine tenths are seen a single time; about 0.61% belongs to the top ten. This CDR3 is built from 15 residues. V was clipped by 0 bases and J by 1 base; unmatched bases: 1. Germline values: CDR1 SGHRS, CDR2 YFSETQ. The sequencing used CD4+ T cells from peripheral blood mononuclear cells, collected in the first trimester of pregnancy. This sequence was found in a female donor in good health, enrolled as a control in a pregnancy study. The J gene is TRBJ2-1, the V gene TRBV5-1; TRBD1 agrees at 7 bases. This chain's CDR3 is CASSLEQGSYNEQFF. As DNA, the CDR3 is TGCGCCAGCAGCTTGGAACAGGGGTCCTACAATGAGCAGTTCTTC.